The rows below give T cell receptor beta chains drawn from one sample of a study of OX40 agonist ivuxolimab in advanced cancers. TCRdb's table, derived via immunoSEQ multiplex PCR, lists solely in-frame clones and lacks some. Here the sample spans some 100,000 clones, approximately 84% being singletons. Specimen: CD4+ or CD8+ T cells sorted from blood, collected in a trial of the OX40 agonist ivuxolimab. These receptors were collected from an adult with an advanced solid tumor such as melanoma, head and neck, liver or kidney cancer. Both conserved end residues are part of each CDR3. The D gene is left open where the match is weak. The listing skips clone size in some rows; elsewhere it reads once, few, many or a size class.

clone_size	d_call	cdr3_length	v_call	j_call	cdr3_aa	cdr3_nt
-	-	15	TRBV19	TRBJ2-3	CASSNDPSSTDTQYF	TGTGCCAGTAGTAACGACCCATCTAGCACAGATACGCAGTATTTT
-	-	16	TRBV5-1	TRBJ2-2	CASSLARAGNTGELFF	TGCGCCAGCAGCTTGGCGAGGGCAGGGAACACCGGGGAGCTGTTTTTT
-	-	15	TRBV6-5	TRBJ2-3	CASMNRGLGGDTQYF	TGTGCCAGCATGAACCGGGGCCTGGGGGGAGATACGCAGTATTTT
-	-	13	TRBV29-1	TRBJ2-3	CSVGVADTDTQYF	TGCAGCGTTGGGGTGGCTGACACAGATACGCAGTATTTT
-	TRBD2	16	TRBV7-9	TRBJ2-2	CASSFHREGGGGELFF	TGTGCCAGCAGCTTTCACCGGGAGGGCGGCGGCGGGGAGCTGTTTTTT
-	TRBD1	15	TRBV6-4	TRBJ2-7	CASSPGGTGRDEQYF	TGTGCCAGCAGTCCGGGCGGGACAGGGAGAGACGAGCAGTACTTC
once	TRBD1	15	TRBV28	TRBJ1-6	CASRPGTGAHSPLHF	TGTGCCAGCAGACCTGGGACAGGGGCCCATTCACCCCTCCACTTT
-	-	15	TRBV12-5	TRBJ1-4	CASGPDRPSFEKLFF	TGTGCTAGTGGCCCAGACAGACCCAGTTTCGAAAAACTGTTTTTT
-	-	13	TRBV18	TRBJ2-1	CASSLGQPNEQFF	TGTGCCAGCTCACTAGGACAGCCCAATGAGCAGTTCTTC
-	-	12	TRBV9	TRBJ2-2	CASSLNTGELFF	TGTGCCAGCAGCCTTAACACCGGGGAGCTGTTTTTT
-	-	18	TRBV27	TRBJ1-1	CASTRTVTGNGMNTEAFF	TGTGCCAGCACTCGGACAGTAACGGGAAACGGGATGAACACTGAAGCTTTCTTT
-	-	13	TRBV19	TRBJ1-5	CASSISGNQPQHF	TGTGCCAGTAGTATAAGTGGAAATCAGCCCCAGCATTTT
-	-	12	TRBV28	TRBJ2-7	CASAEGAYEQYF	TGTGCCAGCGCCGAGGGCGCCTACGAGCAGTACTTC
-	-	13	TRBV19	TRBJ2-5	CASSISGAGTQYF	TGTGCCAGTAGTATTTCGGGGGCCGGGACCCAGTACTTC
-	-	17	TRBV5-6	TRBJ1-3	CASSSDRPTYSGNTIYF	TGTGCCAGCAGCTCGGACAGACCGACCTACTCTGGAAACACCATATATTTT
-	TRBD1	14	TRBV6-5	TRBJ1-2	CASSWDRTDYGYTF	TGTGCCAGCAGTTGGGACAGGACAGACTATGGCTACACCTTC
-	-	12	TRBV25-1	TRBJ1-2	CASSVREDGYTF	TGTGCCAGCAGTGTCCGGGAGGATGGCTACACCTTC
-	TRBD1	16	TRBV7-6	TRBJ2-2	CASSKGQGANTGELFF	TGTGCCAGCAGCAAAGGACAGGGAGCGAACACCGGGGAGCTGTTTTTT
-	-	11	TRBV6-5	TRBJ1-4	CASSYEGKLFF	TGTGCCAGCAGTTACGAGGGAAAACTGTTTTTT
-	TRBD2	14	TRBV5-6	TRBJ2-7	CASSGRDSRYEQYF	TGTGCCAGCAGCGGGAGGGACTCCCGGTACGAGCAGTACTTC
-	TRBD1	15	TRBV14	TRBJ2-5	CASSQPQGTLETQYF	TGTGCCAGCAGCCAACCACAGGGGACACTAGAGACCCAGTACTTC
once	-	14	TRBV9	TRBJ2-1	CASKGGEGYNEQFF	TGTGCCAGCAAAGGAGGGGAAGGTTACAATGAGCAGTTCTTC
-	-	15	TRBV12-5	TRBJ2-3	CASALVGGAADTQYF	TGTGCTAGTGCCCTCGTGGGGGGTGCGGCGGATACGCAGTATTTT
-	-	14	TRBV21-1	TRBJ2-7	CASSKGGQPHEQYF	TGTGCCAGCAGCAAAGGGGGACAGCCTCACGAGCAGTACTTC
-	-	12	TRBV18	TRBJ1-2	CASSPRDGGYTF	TGTGCCAGCTCACCCCGGGACGGGGGCTACACCTTC
few	-	11	TRBV20-1	TRBJ1-3	CSASLGNTIYF	TGCAGTGCTAGTTTGGGAAACACCATATATTTT
-	TRBD2	19	TRBV27	TRBJ2-1	CASRREGGGLTSSYNEQFF	TGTGCCAGCAGGCGCGAGGGCGGGGGGCTGACTAGCTCCTACAATGAGCAGTTCTTC
-	TRBD2	13	TRBV29-1	TRBJ2-3	CSAQRGRTDTQYF	TGCAGCGCCCAGCGGGGGCGCACAGATACGCAGTATTTT
few	-	14	TRBV7-9	TRBJ2-7	CASSLSGRDYEQYF	TGTGCCAGCAGCTTGTCCGGCAGGGACTACGAGCAGTACTTC
-	-	13	TRBV5-4	TRBJ2-5	CASSLGVQETQYF	TGTGCCAGCAGCTTGGGGGTCCAAGAGACCCAGTACTTC
few	-	14	TRBV9	TRBJ2-5	CASSVDPLGETQYF	TGTGCCAGCAGCGTAGATCCGTTGGGGGAGACCCAGTACTTC
-	-	16	TRBV19	TRBJ2-3	CASSPRRGARGDTQYF	TGTGCCAGTAGTCCACGAAGGGGAGCCAGGGGAGATACGCAGTATTTT
few	-	16	TRBV7-9	TRBJ2-1	CASSPKTGQLYNEQFF	TGTGCCAGCAGCCCGAAGACAGGTCAACTTTACAATGAGCAGTTCTTC
once	TRBD2	16	TRBV6-6	TRBJ2-7	CASGLPGTSGGWEQYF	TGTGCCAGCGGACTACCCGGGACTAGCGGGGGGTGGGAGCAGTACTTC
-	TRBD2	15	TRBV18	TRBJ2-5	CASSPSGRGIETQYF	TGTGCCAGCTCACCGAGCGGGAGGGGGATAGAGACCCAGTACTTC
-	-	14	TRBV10-3	TRBJ1-6	CAISAEGRNSPLHF	TGTGCCATCAGTGCGGAAGGGAGGAATTCACCCCTCCACTTT
-	-	15	TRBV25-1	TRBJ2-7	CASSDTDHFNYEQYF	TGTGCCAGCAGTGACACTGATCATTTTAACTACGAGCAGTACTTC
-	TRBD2	14	TRBV10-1	TRBJ2-3	CASASGSGGDTQYF	TGCGCCAGCGCGAGCGGGAGCGGGGGAGATACGCAGTATTTT
-	TRBD2	13	TRBV18	TRBJ2-7	CASSPSGSYEQYF	TGTGCCAGCTCACCTAGCGGGAGCTACGAGCAGTACTTC
-	TRBD2	15	TRBV6-6	TRBJ2-7	CASSKERGGFYEQYF	TGTGCCAGCAGCAAAGAGCGGGGGGGCTTTTACGAGCAGTACTTC
-	TRBD2	17	TRBV9	TRBJ2-3	CASSVDPSGLVADTQYF	TGTGCCAGCAGCGTAGATCCTAGCGGGCTTGTGGCAGATACGCAGTATTTT
-	-	14	TRBV7-2	TRBJ2-2	CASSLYRAGGELFF	TGTGCCAGCAGCTTATACAGGGCCGGCGGGGAGCTGTTTTTT
-	-	15	TRBV6-6	TRBJ1-1	CASRPRGSRGNEAFF	TGTGCCAGCAGACCACGGGGGTCCCGCGGGAATGAAGCTTTCTTT